This record covers a single TCR beta chain. The target of this receptor is not known. Nothing much larger sits one base from this clone, and base qualities are not available. The cohort comprised some 730 healthy bone marrow donors. All cohort members were sampled while nominally healthy, although unrecorded immune exposures were likely present. The donor tested CMV seronegative, placing the donor among the 350 to 400 seronegative members of the cohort. A peripheral blood sample was provided by each donor, and peripheral blood mononuclear cells were used for TCR beta sequencing. The Qiagen DNeasy Blood Extraction Kit was used to extract genomic DNA from the blood cell samples. The data were obtained in a study of cytomegalovirus exposure and HLA in healthy donors (dated by TCRdb to about 2017). Context from the whole study: An earlier analysis of under 600 of the donors reported approximately 270 Gb of sequence data and approximately 110 million unique TCR beta sequences from 150 million to 200 million T cells. Genome-wide SNP genotypes for about 65% of the roughly 700 donors were used in a later genetic analysis, which treated that subset as a discovery cohort. Every repertoire in the discovery cohort had been generated on one and the same sequencing platform. HLA typing included class I and class II loci at four-digit resolution. In addition to the first cohort of 666 subjects, a separate validation cohort of 130 or so different subjects was used. The genetic ancestry cluster associated with self-reported Caucasian donors included about 84% of the 300 to 450 genotyped donors. Rather than using new phenotypic data, the later analysis identified candidate immune exposures from TCR beta sequences and from how often those sequences occurred across donors. To study patterns of TCR occurrence, a later analysis re-analyzed previously published TCR beta repertoires from several hundred donors and added high-resolution HLA genotyping. Typing coverage differed by locus: A, B, C, DRB1 and DQB1 were typed in roughly 629-630 donors, DQA1 in 500 to 550, DPA1 in 600 to 610, and DPB1 in 400 to 480. To predict cytomegalovirus infection status, the study combined high-throughput TCR immunosequencing, statistical association of individual TCRs with disease status, and machine learning. An early release covering some 640 HLA-typed donors comprised about 300 gigabases of sequencing data and roughly 85 million unique TCR sequences. An earlier analysis of about 620 of the donors applied high-throughput TCR beta sequencing to assess whether each TCR beta V gene segment acted as functional or pseudogenic. Because of strong linkage in the cohort, a handful of DR-DQ haplotypes were treated as single units for association and clustering. The aim of the study was to test whether cataloging public T cell receptors could identify signatures of past pathogen exposure. The study used immunosequencing to profile the T cell repertoires of about 670 subjects and linked those repertoires to cytomegalovirus serostatus. Donor age, sex, ethnicity and CMV serostatus were compiled together with the repertoire data. On average, 235,054 unique TCR beta nucleotide sequences were sequenced per donor among about 400 genotyped donors of the cohort, with around 19% of those sequences being non-productive.

The V end loses 0 bases and the J end loses 4 bases, and a stretch of 15 bases separates them. Spanning cysteine to phenylalanine, the CDR3 consists of 16 amino acids. Kept here is only the CDR3 DNA, which spans 48 bases and is read in frame from base 1. CDR1 and CDR2, looked up from the germline V gene, are MGHDK and SYGVNS. The paper as a whole reports these results and caveats: A later analysis found that TCR association rates varied across HLA loci, with DRB1 alleles showing the most associated TCRs and HLA-C alleles the fewest. In an earlier analysis of a few hundred of the donors, most TCR beta V segments were observed in productive rearrangements about 90% or about 30% of the time, broadly matching IMGT annotations. Some IMGT-functional V segments, including TRBV6-2 and TRBV6-3, could not be told apart with the 87-base-pair reads, so those segments were excluded. A group of highly shared sequence variants was considered likely to be a technical artifact of the sequencing pipeline. A further reported finding was that TCR beta sequences accurately predicted the HLA-A and HLA-B alleles for most subjects in the first cohort. Correlated functional status among segregating V segments might be attributable to linkage disequilibrium, but an unknown experimental factor could not be ruled out. In a later analysis, several top co-occurrence clusters were reported to appear linked to parvovirus B19, influenza, CMV and Epstein-Barr virus. It was suggested by the authors that the approach could potentially be generalized to other disease states and immunological phenotypes. V-gene and J-gene trimming of TCR beta chains was associated with a missense DCLRE1C variant in a later genetic analysis, and the association was replicated in an independent cohort. A later analysis found that HLA-associated TCR beta chains were more clonally expanded and had lower generation probabilities than equally common non-associated chains. A few of the identified cytomegalovirus-associated TCR beta chains were confirmed in vitro to be specific for cytomegalovirus antigens. Strong co-occurrence of HLA alleles, especially DR and DQ, made assigning TCR associations to individual alleles difficult. Most TCR sequences were seen in very few donors, while some public TCRs were found in many individuals. Immune exposure information for the cohort was limited to CMV serostatus. Because HLA typing was unavailable for some donors at each locus, only the typed subset was used in association tests. In this cohort, only TCR beta chains were sequenced, and detectable features were limited by the absence of alpha or paired-chain data. Because counts were too low, roughly 16 rarely observed V segments, including chromosome 9 orphons, were excluded from the earlier analysis of several hundred of the donors. Presence/absence analyses assumed roughly uniform sequencing depth across donors, an assumption that may not hold. A later genetic analysis reported fewer N-insertions in productive TCRs among donors in an Asian-associated ancestry cluster than the roughly 650-donor mean. A later analysis found that most CMV-associated TCR beta chains appeared HLA-restricted, with HLA associations seemingly driven largely by CMV exposure. Specific HLA alleles were associated with 16,951 TCR beta sequences at a false discovery rate of 0.05 in a later analysis. In both the original and validation cohorts, the classifier was reported to diagnose cytomegalovirus status with high specificity and sensitivity. The study listed 164 TCR beta chains as associated with cytomegalovirus.

Library prep was done by the immunoSEQ multiplex PCR assay. For the multiplex PCR, a mixture combining 60 forward primers for TCR Vbeta segments and 13 reverse primers for TCR Jbeta segments was used. Amplification of the CDR3 region of rearranged TCR beta genes was performed with a multiplex PCR assay on genomic DNA. On the Illumina HiSeq System, the amplified TCR beta libraries were sequenced as 87-base-pair reads. In the source study's methods: A later analysis tallied around 82 million unique TCR beta chains across the 660 or so repertoires, and approximately 9.9 million of those chains were shared by two or more donors. To remove PCR and sequencing errors, raw reads were error-corrected and collapsed into unique sequences using a nearest-neighbor algorithm that merged closely related sequences. To assign V, D and J gene segments, CDR3 sequences were aligned to IMGT reference sequences. For a sequence to be retained, a match of at least six nucleotides was required to both a V gene segment and a J gene segment. A rearrangement counted as productive if the CDR3 had no stop codons and remained in frame with V and J, and every other rearrangement counted as non-productive. CDR3 was defined by IMGT convention, running from the second conserved V-encoded cysteine to the conserved J-encoded phenylalanine. The earlier analysis of roughly 590 of the donors excluded sequences that lacked an unambiguous match to a single V gene segment. An earlier analysis of several hundred of the donors called V segments functional above 56.7% productive rearrangements and segregating when the between-donor standard deviation exceeded 5%. To diagnose cytomegalovirus status from the catalog of TCR beta chain sequences, a statistical classification framework was built. V and J gene assignment, in a later analysis, came from comparing TCR nucleotide sequences with IMGT/GENE-DB human TR gene sequences. The TCRdist pipeline was used in a later analysis to assign CDR3 sequences and most-parsimonious VDJ recombination scenarios. In a later analysis, each TCR beta chain was defined by its CDR3 amino acid sequence together with its V-gene family, and reads lacking a unique V-gene family were excluded. A later analysis removed 500 to 600 highly shared, low-generation-probability nucleotide sequences to deal with suspected cross-contamination and a sequencing artifact. In a later analysis, a clonal expansion index was calculated for each public chain from normalized within-repertoire ranks of inferred template counts. In a later analysis, generation probabilities were computed with a VDJ recombination model fitted to out-of-frame rearrangements, and the resulting probabilities were checked against IGoR. A later analysis scored TCR-TCR, TCR-HLA and TCR-CMV co-occurrence with hypergeometric tests, applying a repertoire-size bias correction to TCR pairs. In a later analysis, false discovery rates were estimated by permuting HLA or CMV assignments 20 times. In a later analysis, co-occurring TCRs were grouped using DBSCAN, and TCRdist sequence similarity was added for clustering within HLA-allele-positive subsets. Co-occurrence clustering excluded repertoires with fewer than 30,000 or more than 120,000 public chains, plus five with anomalous nucleotide sharing. This immuneACCESS table, as held by TCRdb, lists in-frame sequences with V and J called but not all clones. Of the missing ones, under half trace to an unresolved V gene in checked studies; the others have no known cause. V and J calls and clone size come straight from that table; D and trimming were deduced from the DNA. The sample contains 90,000 to 150,000 clones, roughly four fifths of them found a single time. The ten most abundant clones make up around 2% of the sample.

The sequenced sample consisted of PBMCs. This clonotype was sampled from a middle-aged man in good health and CMV-seronegative. The rearrangement combines TRBV25-1 with TRBJ1-2; matching of 5 bases hints at TRBD1 as the D gene. The nucleotide sequence reads as follows: TGTGCCAGCAGTGAATACGGGGGGGGTAGAGGCTATGGCTACACCTTC. Translated, this is CASSEYGGGRGYGYTF.